The rows below give T cell receptor beta chains drawn from one sample of a study of blood T cells in healthy people across ages. TCRdb independently ran MiXCR on the 5' RACE reads; one entry per CDR3 protein. There are about 970,000 distinct CDR3 sequences in the sample; just over 50% occur only once, and over 20% lies in the top ten. Sequencing used blood. Receptors originate from a woman aged 60-75 years in good health. The CDR3 runs from the conserved cysteine through the conserved F or W. A D gene is named only where the DNA matches it firmly. Clone size is given for some rows only: seen once, a few or many times, or a class if the clone is expanded.

d_call	v_call	clone_size	j_call	cdr3_aa	cdr3_nt
TRBD1	TRBV27	NA	TRBJ2-7	CASSFQGVAYEQYF	TGTGCCAGCAGTTTCCAGGGGGTTGCCTACGAGCAGTACTTC
NA	TRBV10-3	NA	TRBJ2-7	CAISELGDGYEQYF	TGTGCCATCAGTGAGCTGGGGGACGGCTACGAGCAGTACTTC
NA	TRBV28	NA	TRBJ1-4	CASSLGSAPNEKLFF	TGTGCCAGCAGTTTAGGGTCAGCTCCTAATGAAAAACTGTTTTTT
NA	TRBV15	NA	TRBJ2-7	CATSRALAPSSYEQYF	TGTGCCACCAGCAGGGCGCTAGCGCCGAGCTCCTACGAGCAGTACTTC
TRBD2	TRBV5-6	once	TRBJ2-5	CASSLAGLVLETQYF	TGTGCCAGCAGCTTGGCGGGACTAGTTTTGGAGACCCAGTACTTC
NA	TRBV2	NA	TRBJ2-7	CASSTFLGISYNEQYF	TGTGCCAGCAGCACTTTTTTAGGGATATCCTACAATGAGCAGTACTTC
NA	TRBV5-1	NA	TRBJ1-1	CASRGQHAMNTEAFF	TGCGCCAGCAGGGGTCAACACGCCATGAACACTGAAGCTTTCTTT
NA	TRBV19	NA	TRBJ2-7	CASSGGTGFAYEQYF	TGTGCCAGTAGTGGCGGGACGGGGTTCGCCTACGAGCAGTACTTC
NA	TRBV28	few	TRBJ2-7	CASLRTDEQYF	TGTGCCAGCCTCCGGACCGACGAGCAGTACTTC
NA	TRBV6-5	NA	TRBJ1-4	CASRTQGTREKLFF	TGTGCCAGCAGGACCCAGGGTACAAGGGAAAAACTGTTTTTT
TRBD1	TRBV29-1	NA	TRBJ2-3	CSVLGGTGASTDTQYF	TGCAGCGTTCTAGGAGGGACAGGGGCGAGCACAGATACGCAGTATTTT
TRBD2	TRBV28	NA	TRBJ2-7	CASSSTGTSHYEQYF	TGTGCCAGCAGTTCAACCGGGACTAGTCACTACGAGCAGTACTTC
TRBD2	TRBV20-1	once	TRBJ2-7	CSARREAGVGGREQYF	TGCAGTGCTAGAAGGGAGGCGGGAGTTGGAGGCCGCGAGCAGTACTTC
TRBD2	TRBV20-1	few	TRBJ2-3	CSAKTSGRLLTDTQYF	TGCAGTGCCAAGACTAGCGGGCGTCTCCTCACAGATACGCAGTATTTT
TRBD2	TRBV6-1	NA	TRBJ2-7	CASSDLARGNSYEQYF	TGTGCCAGCAGTGACCTAGCGCGGGGGAACTCCTACGAGCAGTACTTC
TRBD2	TRBV11-2	NA	TRBJ2-3	CASSLGLAGPPTDTQYF	TGTGCCAGCAGCTTAGGACTAGCGGGACCTCCCACAGATACGCAGTACTTT
NA	TRBV27	NA	TRBJ2-1	CASSLSGTLAYNEQFF	TGTGCCAGCAGTTTATCAGGGACTTTGGCCTACAATGAGCAGTTCTTC
TRBD2	TRBV20-1	NA	TRBJ2-1	CSAKREDAINEQFF	TGCAGTGCTAAGCGGGAGGACGCAATCAATGAGCAGTTCTTC
NA	TRBV5-1	once	TRBJ1-2	CASSLAFPDGYTF	TGCGCCAGCAGCTTGGCCTTCCCCGATGGCTACACCTTC
NA	TRBV21-1	NA	TRBJ2-5	CASHLSLGTGVGETQYF	TGTGCCAGCCATCTTTCTTTAGGGACAGGGGTTGGCGAGACCCAGTACTTC
TRBD2	TRBV3-1	few	TRBJ2-1	CASSLRTSGTRREQFF	TGTGCCAGCAGCCTAAGGACTAGCGGAACAAGGAGGGAGCAGTTCTTC
NA	TRBV20-1	NA	TRBJ1-1	CSAQIHTEAFF	TGCAGTGCACAGATACACACTGAAGCTTTCTTT
NA	TRBV29-1	NA	TRBJ2-7	CSGTGPQGGYEQYF	TGCAGCGGAACCGGGCCCCAGGGGGGCTACGAGCAGTACTTC